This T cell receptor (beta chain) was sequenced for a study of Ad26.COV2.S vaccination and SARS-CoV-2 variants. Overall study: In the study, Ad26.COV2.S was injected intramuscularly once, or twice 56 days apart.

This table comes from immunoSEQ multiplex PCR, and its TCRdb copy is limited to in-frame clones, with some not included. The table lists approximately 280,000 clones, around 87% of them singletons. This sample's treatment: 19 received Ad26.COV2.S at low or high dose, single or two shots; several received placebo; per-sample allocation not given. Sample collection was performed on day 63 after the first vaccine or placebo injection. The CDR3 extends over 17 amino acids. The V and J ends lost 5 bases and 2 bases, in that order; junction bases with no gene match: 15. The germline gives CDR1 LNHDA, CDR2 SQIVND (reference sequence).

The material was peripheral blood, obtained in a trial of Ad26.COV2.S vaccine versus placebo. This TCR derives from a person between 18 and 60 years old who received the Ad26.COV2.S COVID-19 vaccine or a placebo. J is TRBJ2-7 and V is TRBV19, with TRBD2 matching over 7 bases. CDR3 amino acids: CASSPDLPGGGPYEQYF. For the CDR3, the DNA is TGTGCCAGTAGTCCGGACCTTCCGGGCGGGGGACCCTACGAGCAGTACTTC. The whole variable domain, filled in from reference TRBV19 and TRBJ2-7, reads DGGITQSPKYLFRKEGQNVTLSCEQNLNHDAMYWYRQDPGQGLRLIYYSQIVNDFQKGDIAEGYSVSREKKESFPLTVTSAQKNPTAFYLCASSPDLPGGGPYEQYFGPGTRLTVT.